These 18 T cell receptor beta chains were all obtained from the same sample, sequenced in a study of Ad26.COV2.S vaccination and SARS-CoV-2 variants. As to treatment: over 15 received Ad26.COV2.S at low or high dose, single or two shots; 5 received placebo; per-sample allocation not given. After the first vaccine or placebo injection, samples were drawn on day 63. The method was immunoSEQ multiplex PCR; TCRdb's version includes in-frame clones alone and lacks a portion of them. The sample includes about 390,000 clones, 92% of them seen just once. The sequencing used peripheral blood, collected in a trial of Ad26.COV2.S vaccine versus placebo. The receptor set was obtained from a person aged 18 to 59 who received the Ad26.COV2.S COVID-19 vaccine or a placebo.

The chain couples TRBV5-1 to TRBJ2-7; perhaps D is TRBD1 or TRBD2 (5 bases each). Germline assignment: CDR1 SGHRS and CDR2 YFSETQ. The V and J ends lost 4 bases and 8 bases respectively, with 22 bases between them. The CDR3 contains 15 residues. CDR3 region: CASSPHPGAGGKQYF. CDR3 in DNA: TGCGCCAGCAGCCCCCACCCTGGAGCTGGGGGAAAGCAGTACTTC.

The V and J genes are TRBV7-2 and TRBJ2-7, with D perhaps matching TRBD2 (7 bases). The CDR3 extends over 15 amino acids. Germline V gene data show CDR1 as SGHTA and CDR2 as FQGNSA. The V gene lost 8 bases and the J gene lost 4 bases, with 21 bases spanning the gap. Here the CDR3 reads CASSPRGAGPYEQYF. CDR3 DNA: TGTGCCAGCTCCCCTCGGGGGGCAGGGCCGTACGAGCAGTACTTC.

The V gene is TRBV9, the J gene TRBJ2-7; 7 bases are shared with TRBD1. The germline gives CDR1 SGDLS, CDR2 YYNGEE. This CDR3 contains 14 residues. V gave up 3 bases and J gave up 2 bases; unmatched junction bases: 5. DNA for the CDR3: TGTGCCAGCAGCGAACAACAGGGGCCCTACGAGCAGTACTTC. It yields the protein CASSEQQGPYEQYF.

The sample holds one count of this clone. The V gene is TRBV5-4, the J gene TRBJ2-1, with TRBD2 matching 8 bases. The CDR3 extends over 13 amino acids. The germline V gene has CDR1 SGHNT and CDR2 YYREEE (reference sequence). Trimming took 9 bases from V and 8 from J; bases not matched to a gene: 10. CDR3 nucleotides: TGTGCCACCTCCAACGGGGGGGCCCATGAGCAGTTCTTC. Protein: CATSNGGAHEQFF.

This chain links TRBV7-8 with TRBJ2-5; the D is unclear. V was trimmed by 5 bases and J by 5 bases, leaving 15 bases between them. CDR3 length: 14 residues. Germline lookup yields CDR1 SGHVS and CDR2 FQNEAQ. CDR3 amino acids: CASSLRWTSETQYF. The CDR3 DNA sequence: TGTGCCAGCAGCCTAAGGTGGACCTCGGAGACCCAGTACTTC.

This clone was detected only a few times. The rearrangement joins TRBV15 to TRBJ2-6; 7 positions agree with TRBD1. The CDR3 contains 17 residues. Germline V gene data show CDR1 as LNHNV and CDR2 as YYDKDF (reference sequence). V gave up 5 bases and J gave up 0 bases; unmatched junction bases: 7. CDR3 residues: CATSVSGQYSGANVLTF. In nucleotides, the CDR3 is TGTGCCACCAGCGTATCGGGACAGTACTCTGGGGCCAACGTCCTGACTTTC.

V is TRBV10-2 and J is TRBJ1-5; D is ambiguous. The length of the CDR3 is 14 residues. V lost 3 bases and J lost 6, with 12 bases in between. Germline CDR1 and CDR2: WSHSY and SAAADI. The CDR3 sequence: CASSDRRVGQPQHF. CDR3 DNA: TGCGCCAGCAGTGACAGGAGGGTTGGTCAGCCCCAGCATTTT.

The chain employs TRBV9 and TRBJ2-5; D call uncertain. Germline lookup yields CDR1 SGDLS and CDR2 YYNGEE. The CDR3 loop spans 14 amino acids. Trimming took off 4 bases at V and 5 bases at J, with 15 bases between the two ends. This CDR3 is CASSPDRITETQYF. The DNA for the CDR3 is TGTGCCAGCAGCCCGGACCGGATTACGGAGACCCAGTACTTC.

CDR3 in amino acids: CASTPAPAGGADTQYF. The CDR3 nucleotides read TGTGCCAGTACTCCGGCCCCAGCGGGGGGGGCAGATACGCAGTATTTT. The chain is built from TRBV19 and TRBJ2-3, with 10 bases aligning to TRBD2. With 7 bases clipped from V and 4 bases from J, the junction kept 11 bases outside the gene matches. CDR1 LNHDA and CDR2 SQIVND come from the germline V gene (reference sequence). The CDR3 length is 16 residues.

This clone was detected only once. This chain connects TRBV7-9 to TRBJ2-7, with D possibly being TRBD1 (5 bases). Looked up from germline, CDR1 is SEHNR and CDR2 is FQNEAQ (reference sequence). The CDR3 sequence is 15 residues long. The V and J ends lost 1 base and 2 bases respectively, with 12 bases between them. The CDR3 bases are TGTGCCAGCAGCTTAGGATCTACAGGCACCTACGAGCAGTACTTC. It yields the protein CASSLGSTGTYEQYF.

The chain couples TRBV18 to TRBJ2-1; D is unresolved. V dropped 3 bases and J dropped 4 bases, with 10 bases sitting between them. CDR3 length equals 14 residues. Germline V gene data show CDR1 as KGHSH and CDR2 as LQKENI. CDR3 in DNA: TGTGCCAGCTCACCCCAACGGCTGTACAATGAGCAGTTCTTC. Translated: CASSPQRLYNEQFF. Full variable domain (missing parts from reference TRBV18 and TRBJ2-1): NAGVMQNPRHLVRRRGQEARLRCSPMKGHSHVYWYRQLPEEGLKFMVYLQKENIIDESGMPKERFSAEFPKEGPSILRIQQVVRGDSAAYFCASSPQRLYNEQFFGPGTRLTVL.

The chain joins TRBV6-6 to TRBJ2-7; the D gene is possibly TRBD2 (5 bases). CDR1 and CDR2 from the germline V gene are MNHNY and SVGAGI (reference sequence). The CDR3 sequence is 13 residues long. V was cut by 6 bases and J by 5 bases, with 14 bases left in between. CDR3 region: CASSPRVRNEQYF. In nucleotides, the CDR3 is TGTGCCAGCAGCCCGCGGGTTCGGAACGAGCAGTACTTC.

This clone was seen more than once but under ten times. The CDR3 protein is CAISARGRQGIGGYTF. Written as DNA, the CDR3 is TGTGCCATCAGTGCTAGGGGCCGACAGGGGATAGGGGGCTACACCTTC. J is TRBJ1-2 and V is TRBV10-3, with 8 bases identical to TRBD1. Germline V gene sequence: CDR1 ENHRY, CDR2 SYGVKD. The CDR3 is 16 amino acids. Trimming removed 4 bases from V and 8 bases from J; junction bases left unmatched: 15.

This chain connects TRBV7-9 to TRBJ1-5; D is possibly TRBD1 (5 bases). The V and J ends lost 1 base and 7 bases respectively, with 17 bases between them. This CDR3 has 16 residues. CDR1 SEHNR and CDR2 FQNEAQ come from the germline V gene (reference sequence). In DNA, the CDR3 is TGTGCCAGCAGCTTAGAATCAGGGAACCTCTGGCAGCCCCAGCATTTT. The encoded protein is CASSLESGNLWQPQHF.

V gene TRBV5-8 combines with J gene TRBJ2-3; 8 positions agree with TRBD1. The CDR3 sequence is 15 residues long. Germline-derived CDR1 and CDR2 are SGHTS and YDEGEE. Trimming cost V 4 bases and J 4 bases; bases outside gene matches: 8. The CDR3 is CASSPGQGPPDTQYF. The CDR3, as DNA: TGTGCCAGCAGCCCCGGACAGGGCCCCCCAGATACGCAGTATTTT.

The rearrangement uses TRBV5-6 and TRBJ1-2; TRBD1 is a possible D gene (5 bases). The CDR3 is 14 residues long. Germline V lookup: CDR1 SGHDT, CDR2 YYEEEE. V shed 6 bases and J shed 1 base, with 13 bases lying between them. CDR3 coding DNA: TGTGCCAGCATCACCTGGGGACTTAACTATGGCTACACCTTC. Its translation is CASITWGLNYGYTF.

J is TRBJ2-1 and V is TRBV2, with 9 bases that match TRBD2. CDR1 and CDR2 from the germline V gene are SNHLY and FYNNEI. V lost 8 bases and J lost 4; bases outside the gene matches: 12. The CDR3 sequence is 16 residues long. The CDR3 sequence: CASLPPGGGVYNEQFF. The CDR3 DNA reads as TGTGCCAGCCTCCCCCCCGGCGGGGGGGTTTACAATGAGCAGTTCTTC.

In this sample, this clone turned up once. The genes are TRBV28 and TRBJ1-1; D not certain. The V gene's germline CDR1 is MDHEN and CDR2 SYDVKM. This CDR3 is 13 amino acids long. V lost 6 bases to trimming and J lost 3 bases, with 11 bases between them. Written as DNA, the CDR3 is TGTGCCAGCAGCCTAAGACTACACACTGAAGCTTTCTTT. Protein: CASSLRLHTEAFF.